The 27 T cell receptor beta chains below come from one sample, sequenced in a study of blood T cell repertoires in COVID-19. TCRdb keeps only in-frame clones here, not all; method: immunoSEQ multiplex PCR. The sample has fewer than 250,000 clones, over 75% seen once. The sequencing sample was made of PBMCs or T cells enriched from blood (not recorded which). The receptor source for this set is a man aged 30-40 years in a cohort exposed to, infected with or recovered from COVID-19 (not recorded which).

The V gene is TRBV11-3, the J gene TRBJ2-1; D is unclear. With 4 bases removed from V and 0 bases from J, the gap between germline ends came to 10 bases. CDR1 is SGHNT, CDR2 YENEEA, per germline. CDR3 length: 15 amino acids. The CDR3 coding sequence is TGTGCCAGCAGCTCCACCGGTAGCTCCTACAATGAGCAGTTCTTC. It specifies CASSSTGSSYNEQFF.

The chain combines TRBV27 with TRBJ2-1; tentative D call: TRBD1 (6 bases). V was trimmed by 6 bases and J by 3 bases, leaving 12 bases between them. CDR1 is MNHEY and CDR2 is SMNVEV in the germline V gene (reference sequence). The CDR3 is 14 residues long. The CDR3 nucleotides read TGTGCCAGCAGCGGCCAGGGGTACTACAATGAGCAGTTCTTC. Translation gives CASSGQGYYNEQFF.

The genes are TRBV11-2 and TRBJ1-1; the match to TRBD1 covers 10 bases. This CDR3 contains 18 residues. Germline assignment: CDR1 SGHAT and CDR2 FQNNGV. V trimming: 1 base; J trimming: 1 base; junction bases outside the gene matches: 9. The CDR3 region is CASSLVLGQGRRNTEAFF. Written as DNA, the CDR3 is TGTGCCAGCAGCTTAGTCCTGGGACAGGGGCGGCGGAACACTGAAGCTTTCTTT.

The rearrangement links TRBV2 to TRBJ1-1; maybe TRBD1 (6 bases). Germline loops: CDR1 SNHLY, CDR2 FYNNEI. The CDR3 loop spans 10 amino acids. Trimming shortened V by 8 bases and J by 8 bases, and 9 bases separated the two germline ends. The CDR3 DNA reads as TGTGCCAGCCGAGACAGGGAAGCTTTCTTT. Its protein product is CASRDREAFF.

V usage is TRBV21-1 and J usage is TRBJ2-5; the table gives TRBD2 as D, unverified against the DNA. TRBV21-1 is annotated as a pseudogene. The CDR3 consists of 11 residues. This chain's CDR3 is CASSSRETQYF. The CDR3 DNA reads as TGTGCCAGCAGCTCCCGAGAGACCCAGTACTTC.

Turning to this clone: The DNA is omitted, as the CDR3 cannot be located on it reliably, and the CDR3 follows TCRdb's listing. The J gene is TRBJ1-2, the V gene TRBV11-2; whether TRBD1, the table's D call, matches the DNA was not checked. In germline, CDR1 is SGHAT, CDR2 FQNNGV. The CDR3 contains 12 residues when both ends are counted. The CDR3 region is CASSLVAGGSTF.

This clone is a singleton in its sample. The rearrangement joins TRBV4-3 to TRBJ1-1; maybe TRBD1 (5 bases). V lost 4 bases, J lost 5 bases, and 17 bases lay in between. This CDR3 is built from 15 residues. Germline CDR1 reads LGHNA; CDR2 reads YSLEER. The CDR3 DNA follows: TGCGCCAGCAGCCCCGAAGGGGCGGCGAAGACTGAAGCTTTCTTT. Translation gives CASSPEGAAKTEAFF.

This rearrangement joins TRBV19 to TRBJ1-4; 9 nucleotides line up with TRBD1. The CDR3 runs 15 residues. The ends lost 5 bases at V and 6 bases at J; junction bases unmatched: 7. From germline, CDR1 is LNHDA and CDR2 SQIVND (reference sequence). The DNA of the CDR3 is TGTGCCAGTAGTTCAATGGGACAGGGCGATGAAAAACTGTTTTTT. Amino acid sequence: CASSSMGQGDEKLFF.

This sequence joins TRBV25-1 and TRBJ2-1, with a tentative D call TRBD2 (6 bases). CDR1 and CDR2 from the germline V gene are MGHDK and SYGVNS. V lost 5 bases, J lost 2 bases, and 13 bases lay in between. The CDR3 loop spans 15 amino acids. The CDR3 DNA follows: TGTGCCAGCAGTCTTCCCGGGAGAACCTACAATGAGCAGTTCTTC. Translated, it gives CASSLPGRTYNEQFF.

The V and J genes are TRBV10-2 and TRBJ2-1; D not resolved. V shed 7 bases and J shed 6 bases, with 10 bases lying between them. Per the germline V gene, CDR1 is WSHSY and CDR2 is SAAADI. This CDR3 has 12 residues. The DNA of the CDR3 is TGCGCCAGCACTAGATTCCCCAATGAGCAGTTCTTC. Translation: CASTRFPNEQFF.

The rearrangement uses TRBV15 and TRBJ2-1; D not certain. Germline V gives CDR1 LNHNV, CDR2 YYDKDF (reference sequence). V lost 1 base, J lost 10 bases, and 11 bases lay in between. The CDR3 has 13 residues. The CDR3 nucleotides are TGTGCCACCAGCAGAGGTAGGAGTCCGGAGCAGTTCTTC. Encoded protein: CATSRGRSPEQFF.

The chain employs TRBV6-5 and TRBJ2-1; 8 bases line up with TRBD2. The germline V gene encodes CDR1 MNHEY and CDR2 SVGAGI. CDR3 length: 16 residues. V shed 4 bases and J 5 bases; nucleotides not matched to a gene: 10. The CDR3 DNA reads TGTGCCAGCAGTTTCTCCCCTCGACTAGCGAACAATGAGCAGTTCTTC. This gives the protein CASSFSPRLANNEQFF.

This clone came up a few times. The J gene is TRBJ2-7, the V gene TRBV5-1; 11 nucleotides agree with TRBD2. V trimming: 4 bases; J trimming: 2 bases; junction bases outside the gene matches: 5. This CDR3 has 15 residues. Germline V gene sequence: CDR1 SGHRS, CDR2 YFSETQ. The CDR3 reads CASSPGLAVTYEQYF. CDR3 DNA: TGCGCCAGCAGCCCGGGACTAGCGGTAACCTACGAGCAGTACTTC.

The rearrangement links TRBV24-1 to TRBJ2-5; TRBD1 aligns across 9 bases. This CDR3 spans 14 amino acids. Germline lookup yields CDR1 KGHDR and CDR2 SFDVKD. With 9 bases clipped from V and 0 bases from J, the junction kept 4 bases outside the gene matches. Written as DNA, the CDR3 is TGTGCCACCGCGGGACAGGGCAACCAAGAGACCCAGTACTTC. Its translation: CATAGQGNQETQYF.

This chain uses TRBV6-1 with TRBJ1-1; no clear D gene. The V and J ends lost 2 bases and 5 bases respectively, with 18 bases between them. CDR1 and CDR2 from the germline V gene are MNHNS and SASEGT. This CDR3 has 16 amino acids. CDR3 nucleotides: TGTGCCAGCAGTGAATACGTTACAGCCCCTTGGACTGAAGCTTTCTTT. Residues: CASSEYVTAPWTEAFF.

This clone was seen only once. The chain employs TRBV19 and TRBJ1-5, with a possible D match to TRBD1 (6 bases). Per the germline V gene, CDR1 is LNHDA and CDR2 is SQIVND (reference sequence). This CDR3 is built from 15 residues. The V and J ends lost 6 bases and 5 bases respectively, with 17 bases between them. DNA of the CDR3: TGTGCCAGTAGACCCGACAGGAAAGGAGATCAGCCCCAGCATTTT. It codes for CASRPDRKGDQPQHF.

The chain combines TRBV5-4 with TRBJ2-5; TRBD2 aligns across 8 bases. Looked up from germline, CDR1 is SGHNT and CDR2 is YYREEE (reference sequence). Trimming at V came to 3 bases and at J to 9 bases, leaving 4 bases not matched to a gene. The CDR3 sequence is 12 residues long. The CDR3, as DNA: TGTGCCAGCAGCTCGACTAGCGAGGCCCAGTACTTC. Translated, it gives CASSSTSEAQYF.

The chain employs TRBV7-6 and TRBJ2-7; TRBD2 aligns across 7 bases. V dropped 3 bases and J dropped 2; count of bases not matched to a gene: 7. The germline gives CDR1 SGHVS, CDR2 FNYEAQ. This CDR3 comprises 15 residues. The DNA of the CDR3 is TGTGCCAGCAGCTTTGAATGGGGGAGGGCCTACGAGCAGTACTTC. Its translation: CASSFEWGRAYEQYF.

The chain joins TRBV7-2 to TRBJ2-5, with 9 bases lining up with TRBD2. Germline values: CDR1 SGHTA, CDR2 FQGNSA. Unmatched junction bases numbered 12, after V lost 2 bases and J lost 5 bases. This CDR3 has 17 amino acids. For the CDR3, the DNA is TGTGCCAGCAGCTTAAGGGCTTCGATGCGGGGGGGGGAGACCCAGTACTTC. Translating gives CASSLRASMRGGETQYF.

The chain joins TRBV7-2 to TRBJ1-2, with D maybe TRBD1 (6 bases). The CDR3 extends over 13 amino acids. The V and J ends lost 5 bases and 2 bases respectively, with 9 bases between them. Germline V gives CDR1 SGHTA, CDR2 FQGNSA. The CDR3 reads CASSRQENYGYTF. The CDR3, as DNA: TGTGCCAGCAGCAGACAGGAGAACTATGGCTACACCTTC.

The rearrangement links TRBV28 to TRBJ1-3; 9 bases agree with TRBD1. The V gene's germline CDR1 is MDHEN and CDR2 SYDVKM. The CDR3 extends over 15 amino acids. The junction had 9 bases not matched to a gene; V was cut back by 8 bases and J by 4 bases. The CDR3 protein is CASEGQGVLGNTIYF. CDR3 in DNA: TGTGCCAGCGAGGGACAGGGTGTTCTCGGAAACACCATATATTTT.

This CDR3 is CASSEQGETQYF. The CDR3 region has the DNA TGCGCCAGCAGTGAACAGGGAGAGACCCAGTACTTC. The V gene is TRBV10-2, the J gene TRBJ2-5; a possible D gene is TRBD1 (6 bases). Between the trimmed V and J ends, which lost 3 bases and 4 bases, there was a span of 6 bases. The CDR3 covers 12 residues. CDR1 and CDR2 (germline): WSHSY, SAAADI.

The chain carries TRBV11-3 and TRBJ2-1; 10 bases line up with TRBD1. This CDR3 is 20 amino acids long. CDR1 SGHNT and CDR2 YENEEA come from the germline V gene. V dropped 0 bases and J dropped 9; count of bases not matched to a gene: 20. CDR3 sequence reads: CASSLDLWDRGPEGISEQFF. CDR3 bases: TGTGCCAGCAGCTTAGATTTGTGGGACAGGGGCCCAGAGGGTATATCTGAGCAGTTCTTC.

The chain couples TRBV7-9 to TRBJ1-2; weak D call: TRBD1 (5 bases). CDR3 length: 14 amino acids. V lost 0 bases and J lost 3, with 8 bases in between. Germline V gene lookup returns CDR1 SEHNR and CDR2 FQNEAQ (reference sequence). The CDR3 DNA is TGTGCCAGCAGCTTAGCGGGACTGTACTATGGCTACACCTTC. As protein: CASSLAGLYYGYTF.

Only one count was recorded for this clone. The V gene is TRBV9, the J gene TRBJ2-2; 9 positions match TRBD2. The CDR3 length is 15 residues. With V trimmed by 4 bases and J by 5 bases, 6 bases remained unmatched. Germline assignment: CDR1 SGDLS and CDR2 YYNGEE. CDR3: CASSPRGGLTGELFF. The CDR3 nucleotides are TGTGCCAGCAGCCCGCGGGGGGGGTTAACCGGGGAGCTGTTTTTT.

This rearrangement joins TRBV27 to TRBJ1-2; 7 bases match TRBD1. There are 17 residues in the CDR3. Germline CDR1 and CDR2: MNHEY and SMNVEV (reference sequence). With V trimmed by 6 bases and J by 0 bases, 13 bases remained unmatched. The DNA for the CDR3 is TGTGCCAGCAGATCCTCCGACCCACAGGGGACTAACTATGGCTACACCTTC. Amino acids: CASRSSDPQGTNYGYTF.

The V and J genes are TRBV4-2 and TRBJ2-7; 7 bases line up with TRBD2. Germline V gene sequence: CDR1 LGHNA, CDR2 YNFKEQ. V lost 4 bases, J lost 0 bases, and 3 bases stayed unmatched. This CDR3 is built from 14 residues. The CDR3 loop is CASSPAGVSYEQYF. In DNA, the CDR3 is TGTGCCAGCAGCCCGGCGGGAGTCTCCTACGAGCAGTACTTC.